This T cell receptor beta chain was sequenced for a study of patients and donors after allogeneic stem cell transplantation. Ten or more counts support this clonotype. In TCRdb, the RT-PCR reads were re-called with MiXCR into one record per CDR3 protein. Altogether tens of thousands of distinct CDR3 sequences are present, roughly 4.9% being singletons, with the ten largest covering 2% to 3%. The clonotype was recovered from a human donor who was either an allogeneic HSCT recipient or a stem cell or donor lymphocyte infusion donor (not recorded which). It is not recorded whose cells these are; they may come from a transplant donor. Sequenced sample: blood, either unsorted or a sorted T cell fraction (not recorded which).

The CDR3 region is CASSDRAGRDTQYF. The DNA of the CDR3 is TGTGCCAGCAGTGATCGGGCAGGGAGGGATACGCAGTATTTT. V and J are TRBV2 and TRBJ2-3; the D gene is possibly TRBD2 (6 bases). Germline lookup yields CDR1 SNHLY and CDR2 FYNNEI. The CDR3 sequence is 14 residues long. The V and J ends lost 3 bases and 6 bases respectively, with 13 bases between them. The full variable domain, its missing parts supplied by reference TRBV2 and TRBJ2-3, is EPEVTQTPSHQVTQMGQEVILRCVPISNHLYFYWYRQILGQKVEFLVSFYNNEISEKSEIFDDQFSVERPDGSNFTLKIRSTKLEDSAMYFCASSDRAGRDTQYFGPGTRLTVL.